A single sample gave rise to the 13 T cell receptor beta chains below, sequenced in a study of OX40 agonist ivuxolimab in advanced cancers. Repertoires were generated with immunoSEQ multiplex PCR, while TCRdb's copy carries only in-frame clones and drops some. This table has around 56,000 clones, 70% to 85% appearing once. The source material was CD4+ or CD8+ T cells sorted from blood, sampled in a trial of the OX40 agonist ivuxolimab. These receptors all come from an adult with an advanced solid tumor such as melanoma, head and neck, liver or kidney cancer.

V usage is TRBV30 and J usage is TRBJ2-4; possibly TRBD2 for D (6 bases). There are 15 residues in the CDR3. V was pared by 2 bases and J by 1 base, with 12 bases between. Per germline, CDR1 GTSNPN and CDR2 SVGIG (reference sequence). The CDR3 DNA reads TGTGCCTGGAGTCCCCCCGGGAGTGCCAAAAACATTCAGTACTTC. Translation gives CAWSPPGSAKNIQYF.

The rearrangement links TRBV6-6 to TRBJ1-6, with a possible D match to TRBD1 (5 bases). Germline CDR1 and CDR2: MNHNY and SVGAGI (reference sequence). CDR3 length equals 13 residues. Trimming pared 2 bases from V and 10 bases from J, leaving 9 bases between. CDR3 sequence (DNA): TGTGCCAGCAGTTACCAGGGTGAATCACCCCTCCACTTT. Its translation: CASSYQGESPLHF.

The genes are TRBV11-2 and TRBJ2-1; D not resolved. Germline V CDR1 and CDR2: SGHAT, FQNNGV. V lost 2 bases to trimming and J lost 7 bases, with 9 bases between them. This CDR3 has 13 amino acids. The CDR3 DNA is TGTGCCAGCAGCTTAATCCAGACTAATGAGCAGTTCTTC. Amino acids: CASSLIQTNEQFF.

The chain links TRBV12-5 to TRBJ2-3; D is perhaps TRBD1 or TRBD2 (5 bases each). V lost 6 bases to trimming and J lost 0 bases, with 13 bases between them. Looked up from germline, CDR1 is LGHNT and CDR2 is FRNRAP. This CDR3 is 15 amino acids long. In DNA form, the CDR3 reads TGTGCTAGTGGGTCCTCGGGGACGAGCACAGATACGCAGTATTTT. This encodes CASGSSGTSTDTQYF. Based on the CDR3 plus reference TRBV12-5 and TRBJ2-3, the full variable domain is DARVTQTPRHKVTEMGQEVTMRCQPILGHNTVFWYRQTMMQGLELLAYFRNRAPLDDSGMPKDRFSAEMPDATLATLKIQPSEPRDSAVYFCASGSSGTSTDTQYFGPGTRLTVL.

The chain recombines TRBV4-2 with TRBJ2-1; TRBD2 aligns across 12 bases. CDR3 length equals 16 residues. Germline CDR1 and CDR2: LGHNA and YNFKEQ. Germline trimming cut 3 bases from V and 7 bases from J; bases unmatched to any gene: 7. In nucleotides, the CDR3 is TGTGCCAGCAGCCAGAGGACTAGCGGGGCCGGTAATGAGCAGTTCTTC. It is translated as CASSQRTSGAGNEQFF.

CDR3: CASSLLGPYEQYF. CDR3 coding DNA: TGTGCCAGCAGCTTGTTAGGGCCCTACGAGCAGTACTTC. The rearrangement joins TRBV5-6 to TRBJ2-7; D call uncertain. The CDR3 covers 13 residues. The germline V gene encodes CDR1 SGHDT and CDR2 YYEEEE. Trimming left V 1 base short and J 2 bases short, with 7 bases between.

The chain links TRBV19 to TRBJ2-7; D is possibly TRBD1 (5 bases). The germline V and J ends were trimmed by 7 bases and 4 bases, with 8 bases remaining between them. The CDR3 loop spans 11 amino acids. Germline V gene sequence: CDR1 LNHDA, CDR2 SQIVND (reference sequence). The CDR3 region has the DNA TGTGCCAGTAAGCAGGGATACGAGCAGTACTTC. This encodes CASKQGYEQYF.

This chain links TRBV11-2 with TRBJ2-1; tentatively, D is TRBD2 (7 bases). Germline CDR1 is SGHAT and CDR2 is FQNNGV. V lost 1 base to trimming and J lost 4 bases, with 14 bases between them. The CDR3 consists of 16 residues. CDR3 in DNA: TGTGCCAGCAGCTTAGGGGCGGGGGCCGAATACAATGAGCAGTTCTTC. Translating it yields CASSLGAGAEYNEQFF.

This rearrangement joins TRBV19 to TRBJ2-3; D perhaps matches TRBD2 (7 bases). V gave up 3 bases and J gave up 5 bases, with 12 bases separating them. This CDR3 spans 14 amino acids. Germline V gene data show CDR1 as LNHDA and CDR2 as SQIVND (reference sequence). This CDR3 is CASSIRGGIDTQYF. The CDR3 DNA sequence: TGTGCCAGTAGTATTAGGGGGGGCATAGATACGCAGTATTTT.

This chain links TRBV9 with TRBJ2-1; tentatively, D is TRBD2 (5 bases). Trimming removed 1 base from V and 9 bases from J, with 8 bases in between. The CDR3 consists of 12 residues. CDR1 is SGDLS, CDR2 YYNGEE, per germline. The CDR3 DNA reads TGTGCCAGCAGCGTAATCCGGGGTGAGCAGTTCTTC. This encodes CASSVIRGEQFF.

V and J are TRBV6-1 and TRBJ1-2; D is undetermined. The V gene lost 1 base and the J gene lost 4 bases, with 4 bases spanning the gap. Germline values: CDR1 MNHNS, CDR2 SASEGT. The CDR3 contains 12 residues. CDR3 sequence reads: CASSEGGYGYTF. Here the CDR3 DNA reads TGTGCCAGCAGTGAAGGAGGCTATGGCTACACCTTC.

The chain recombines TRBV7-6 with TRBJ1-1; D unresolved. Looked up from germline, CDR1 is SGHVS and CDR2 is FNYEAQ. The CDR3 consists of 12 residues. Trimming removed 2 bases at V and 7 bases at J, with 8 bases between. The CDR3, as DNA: TGTGCCAGCAGCTTATATCGTGGTGAAGCTTTCTTT. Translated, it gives CASSLYRGEAFF.

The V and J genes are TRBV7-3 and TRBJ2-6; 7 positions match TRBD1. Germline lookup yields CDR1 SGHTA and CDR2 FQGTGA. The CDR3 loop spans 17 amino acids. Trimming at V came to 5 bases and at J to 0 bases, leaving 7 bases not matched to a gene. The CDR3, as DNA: TGTGCCAGCAGCCAAACGACAGGGCTCTCTGGGGCCAACGTCCTGACTTTC. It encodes CASSQTTGLSGANVLTF.